These 30 T cell receptor beta chains were all obtained from the same sample, sequenced in a study of T cells expressing NK-cell markers (dated by TCRdb to 2018 to 2020). The protocol used for the library was 5' RACE. The instrument given in TCRdb is Illumina HiSeq 2000. TCRdb reprocessed the reads, reporting each CDR3 protein sequence once and no DNA. This sample's listing comprises roughly 380,000 distinct CDR3 sequences. In total, the top ten clones hold roughly 5.4% of the sample. Specimen: blood T cells: a sorted CD56 or NKG2C T cell subset, CD4+ or CD8+ T cells, or bulk PBMC T cells (not recorded which). These receptors came from a man between 18 and 69 years old in good health.

The chain carries TRBV15 and TRBJ2-5. This CDR3 region has 15 residues. Looked up from germline, CDR1 is LNHNV and CDR2 is YYDKDF (reference sequence). The CDR3: CATSRTPVIQETQYF.

This chain joins TRBV6-1 and TRBJ2-5; TCRdb returns TRBD1, unconfirmable since there is no DNA. Germline CDR1 reads MNHNS; CDR2 reads SASEGT. The length of the CDR3 is 15 residues. CDR3: CASSSLGGQQETQYF.

The chain has TRBV6-5 and TRBJ2-3; the D call from TCRdb, TRBD1, cannot be confirmed without DNA. Germline CDR1 and CDR2: MNHEY and SVGAGI. The CDR3 consists of 19 residues. The CDR3 is CASSYSVIFSTGRTDTQYF.

V is TRBV12-5 and J is TRBJ1-1; the D gene TCRdb calls, TRBD1, cannot be checked with no DNA. The CDR3 covers 15 residues. Germline CDR1 reads LGHNT; CDR2 reads FRNRAP. The CDR3 protein is CASGLWAGGSTEAFF.

The chain couples TRBV19 to TRBJ2-3; TCRdb proposes TRBD1, but this gene call is untestable without DNA. The CDR3 loop spans 13 amino acids. From germline, CDR1 is LNHDA and CDR2 SQIVND (reference sequence). The CDR3 sequence: CASKRGNTDTQYF. The whole variable domain, remainder taken from reference TRBV19 and TRBJ2-3, is DGGITQSPKYLFRKEGQNVTLSCEQNLNHDAMYWYRQDPGQGLRLIYYSQIVNDFQKGDIAEGYSVSREKKESFPLTVTSAQKNPTAFYLCASKRGNTDTQYFGPGTRLTVL.

The V and J genes are TRBV5-4 and TRBJ2-1; TCRdb picks TRBD1, but there is no DNA to check that call. The CDR3 is 14 amino acids. CDR1 is SGHNT, CDR2 YYREEE, per germline (reference sequence). The CDR3 region is CASSAKRGAREQFF.

The genes are TRBV4-1 and TRBJ2-7; TCRdb lists TRBD2, though no DNA is available to test this call. This CDR3 has 13 residues. Per the germline V gene, CDR1 is MGHRA and CDR2 is YSYEKL. CDR3 region: CASSQFLAAEQYF.

The genes are TRBV5-5 and TRBJ1-1. The CDR3 loop spans 16 amino acids. Germline V gene sequence: CDR1 SGHKS, CDR2 YYEKEE (reference sequence). The CDR3 loop reads CASSFVRSGLNTEAFF.

The gene calls are TRBV7-9 and TRBJ2-3; no DNA is available, so the TRBD1 call from TCRdb remains unchecked. Germline V gives CDR1 SEHNR, CDR2 FQNEAQ (reference sequence). The CDR3 length is 17 residues. Here the CDR3 reads CASSLRGAEGSTDTQYF.

The chain couples TRBV12-3 or TRBV12-4 to TRBJ2-7; TCRdb gives TRBD1 as the D gene, but with no DNA this cannot be confirmed. The CDR3 loop spans 13 amino acids. This CDR3 is CASSSTGRNEQYF.

This rearrangement joins TRBV7-2 to TRBJ2-3. There are 11 residues in the CDR3. The germline CDR1 and CDR2 sequences are SGHTA and FQGNSA. The CDR3 reads CASSSVATQYF.

The genes are TRBV20-1 and TRBJ2-4; the D call from TCRdb, TRBD1, cannot be confirmed without DNA. The CDR3 runs to 14 residues. CDR1 DFQATT and CDR2 SNEGSKA come from the germline V gene (reference sequence). The CDR3 reads CSARDPAGSAIQYF.

V usage is TRBV6-1 and J usage is TRBJ2-1; TCRdb proposes TRBD1, but this gene call is untestable without DNA. The length of the CDR3 is 13 residues. Germline values: CDR1 MNHNS, CDR2 SASEGT. This CDR3 reads CASRRGLIGEQFF.

J is TRBJ2-5 and V is TRBV20-1. The germline gives CDR1 DFQATT, CDR2 SNEGSKA (reference sequence). There are 13 residues in the CDR3. The CDR3 reads CSARVGSQETQYF.

The rearrangement joins TRBV5-4 to TRBJ2-5. The germline V gene has CDR1 SGHNT and CDR2 YYREEE (reference sequence). The CDR3 is 14 residues long. The CDR3 sequence is CASSLEGYQETQYF.

The chain uses TRBV29-1 and TRBJ2-7; TCRdb's D gene call, TRBD2, goes unchecked for lack of DNA. The CDR3 is 15 residues long. From germline, CDR1 is SQVTM and CDR2 ANQGSEA. The CDR3 loop is CSAGRTSGATYEQYF.

This chain links TRBV9 with TRBJ2-7; TCRdb gives TRBD2 as the D gene, but with no DNA this cannot be confirmed. Germline V gives CDR1 SGDLS, CDR2 YYNGEE. The CDR3 sequence is 16 residues long. The CDR3 loop reads CASSASGLARPYEQYF. The full variable domain, completed using reference TRBV9 and TRBJ2-7, is DSGVTQTPKHLITATGQRVTLRCSPRSGDLSVYWYQQSLDQGLQFLIQYYNGEERAKGNILERFSAQQFPDLHSELNLSSLELGDSALYFCASSASGLARPYEQYFGPGTRLTVT.

This chain connects TRBV28 to TRBJ2-7; the D call from TCRdb, TRBD2, cannot be confirmed without DNA. Germline V gene sequence: CDR1 MDHEN, CDR2 SYDVKM. The CDR3 runs to 14 residues. CDR3 amino acids: CASSRRALIWQQYF. Using reference TRBV28 and TRBJ2-7 for the parts outside the CDR3, the full variable domain is DVKVTQSSRYLVKRTGEKVFLECVQDMDHENMFWYRQDPGLGLRLIYFSYDVKMKEKGDIPEGYSVSREKKERFSLILESASTNQTSMYLCASSRRALIWQQYFGPGTRLTVT.

The rearrangement joins TRBV5-1 to TRBJ1-3. The CDR3 covers 16 residues. Per the germline V gene, CDR1 is SGHRS and CDR2 is YFSETQ. CDR3 region: CASSIAGTEVGNTIYF.

This chain joins TRBV5-5 and TRBJ2-6. CDR1 and CDR2 from the germline V gene are SGHKS and YYEKEE (reference sequence). The CDR3 spans 15 residues. CDR3 in amino acids: CASGLTPSGANVLTF.

The rearrangement links TRBV4-2 to TRBJ1-1. The CDR3 contains 14 residues. From germline, CDR1 is LGHNA and CDR2 YNFKEQ. The CDR3 here is CASSQVAVNTEAFF.

The genes are TRBV7-2 and TRBJ2-3; checking the TCRdb D call of TRBD1 is not possible without DNA. The CDR3 length is 15 residues. From germline, CDR1 is SGHTA and CDR2 FQGNSA. The CDR3 sequence: CASSAGQSSTDTQYF.

The chain links TRBV12-1 to TRBJ2-1; without DNA, the TCRdb call of TRBD1 cannot be checked. TRBV12-1 is a listed pseudogene. The CDR3 is 16 residues long. The CDR3 loop is CASIVQGSGAYNEQFF.

The chain combines TRBV21-1 with TRBJ1-4. TRBV21-1 is listed as a pseudogene. The CDR3 spans 15 residues. The CDR3 region is CASSRVFGPNEKLFF.

The chain employs TRBV5-4 and TRBJ2-5; TCRdb's D call, TRBD1, is unchecked because there is no DNA. Germline V lookup: CDR1 SGHNT, CDR2 YYREEE (reference sequence). CDR3 length: 14 amino acids. CDR3 sequence reads: CASSRDRAEETQYF. Supplemented by reference TRBV5-4 and TRBJ2-5, the full variable domain reads ETGVTQSPTHLIKTRGQQVTLRCSSQSGHNTVSWYQQALGQGPQFIFQYYREEENGRGNFPPRFSGLQFPNYSSELNVNALELDDSALYLCASSRDRAEETQYFGPGTRLLVL.

This rearrangement joins TRBV7-8 to TRBJ2-3. The CDR3 loop spans 15 amino acids. The germline CDR1 and CDR2 sequences are SGHVS and FQNEAQ. The CDR3 region is CASSLHRGTADTQYF.

The V gene is TRBV12-3 or TRBV12-4, the J gene TRBJ2-1; lacking DNA, the TRBD2 call made by TCRdb goes unchecked. This CDR3 region has 18 residues. The CDR3 is CASSLVNQIAGSYNEQFF.

The chain carries TRBV9 and TRBJ2-2. This CDR3 has 16 amino acids. The germline gives CDR1 SGDLS, CDR2 YYNGEE. The CDR3: CASSVVPRLGTGELFF. Variable domain in full (rest from reference TRBV9 and TRBJ2-2): DSGVTQTPKHLITATGQRVTLRCSPRSGDLSVYWYQQSLDQGLQFLIQYYNGEERAKGNILERFSAQQFPDLHSELNLSSLELGDSALYFCASSVVPRLGTGELFFGEGSRLTVL.

V usage is TRBV2 and J usage is TRBJ1-3. This CDR3 comprises 17 residues. Germline lookup yields CDR1 SNHLY and CDR2 FYNNEI. CDR3 sequence: CASSQRTGSRSGNTIYF.

The rearrangement joins TRBV5-1 to TRBJ1-6. This CDR3 comprises 17 residues. Germline V CDR1 and CDR2: SGHRS, YFSETQ. The CDR3 here is CASSFGSHYSYNSPLHF.